Listed below are T cell receptor beta chains from one sample, sequenced in a study of cytomegalovirus exposure and HLA in healthy donors. Here immunoSEQ multiplex PCR was the method, and the copy in TCRdb shows in-frame clones only, minus some. Of around 100,000 clones in the sample, 60% to 80% are singletons; the top ten hold approximately 4.3%. Sequenced material: PBMCs. All receptors derive from a man in his fifties or sixties in good health and CMV-seropositive. Both conserved end residues are part of each CDR3. D genes are given only for firm matches. Size tells how often a clone was seen (once, few, many) or the class of an expanded clone, and some rows leave it out.

d_call: TRBD2
j_call: TRBJ2-1
clone_size: NA
v_call: TRBV6-4
cdr3_nt: TGTGCCAGTGCGGGACTAGCGGGAAGTGAGCAGTTCTTC
cdr3_aa: CASAGLAGSEQFF

d_call: NA
j_call: TRBJ2-5
clone_size: few
v_call: TRBV28
cdr3_nt: TGTGCCACCGACAGGAATCAAGAGACCCAGTACTTC
cdr3_aa: CATDRNQETQYF

d_call: TRBD1
j_call: TRBJ1-5
clone_size: NA
v_call: TRBV5-1
cdr3_nt: TGCGCCAGCAGCCCGGGACAGGGGACATATAGCAATCAGCCCCAGCATTTT
cdr3_aa: CASSPGQGTYSNQPQHF

d_call: TRBD2
j_call: TRBJ2-7
clone_size: NA
v_call: TRBV6-5
cdr3_nt: TGTGCCAGCAGCCCCGGACTAGCGAATGCCTACGAGCAGTACTTC
cdr3_aa: CASSPGLANAYEQYF

d_call: TRBD2
j_call: TRBJ2-7
clone_size: NA
v_call: TRBV27
cdr3_nt: TGTGCCAGCAGTTTAGAGGCTAGCGGGAGTTGGCAGTACTTC
cdr3_aa: CASSLEASGSWQYF

d_call: NA
j_call: TRBJ2-5
clone_size: NA
v_call: TRBV9
cdr3_nt: TGTGCCAGCAGCGCAGGCGGGGAGACCCAGTACTTC
cdr3_aa: CASSAGGETQYF

d_call: NA
j_call: TRBJ2-7
clone_size: NA
v_call: TRBV4-2
cdr3_nt: TGTGCCAGCAGCCAAGGTGAGAGATATGAGCAGTACTTC
cdr3_aa: CASSQGERYEQYF

d_call: TRBD2
j_call: TRBJ2-1
clone_size: NA
v_call: TRBV5-1
cdr3_nt: TGCGCCAGCAGCTGGACTAGCGGGATTGGGAATGAGCAGTTCTTC
cdr3_aa: CASSWTSGIGNEQFF

d_call: NA
j_call: TRBJ1-1
clone_size: NA
v_call: TRBV2
cdr3_nt: TGTGCCAGCAAAAACGACGGGGTTTTGATCACTGAAGCTTTCTTT
cdr3_aa: CASKNDGVLITEAFF

d_call: NA
j_call: TRBJ2-6
clone_size: NA
v_call: TRBV4-3
cdr3_nt: TGCGCCAGCAGCCAAGATCCGGAGGGGGCGCAGTCTGGGGCCAACGTCCTGACTTTC
cdr3_aa: CASSQDPEGAQSGANVLTF

d_call: NA
j_call: TRBJ2-1
clone_size: many
v_call: TRBV6-1
cdr3_nt: TGTGCCAGCAGTGAATGGGGGGATTCGGACAATGAGCAGTTCTTC
cdr3_aa: CASSEWGDSDNEQFF

d_call: TRBD1
j_call: TRBJ1-1
clone_size: NA
v_call: TRBV18
cdr3_nt: TGTGCCAGCTCTCTCCGGGACAGGGGCCCTATGAACACTGAAGCTTTCTTT
cdr3_aa: CASSLRDRGPMNTEAFF

d_call: TRBD2
j_call: TRBJ2-1
clone_size: NA
v_call: TRBV19
cdr3_nt: TGTGCCAGTAGTATAGTCACTAGCGGGCGGCCCAATCAGTTCTTC
cdr3_aa: CASSIVTSGRPNQFF

d_call: NA
j_call: TRBJ1-2
clone_size: NA
v_call: TRBV28
cdr3_nt: TGTGCCAGCAGTTTAAGGGGAAACTATGGCTACACCTTC
cdr3_aa: CASSLRGNYGYTF

d_call: TRBD2
j_call: TRBJ2-5
clone_size: once
v_call: TRBV28
cdr3_nt: TGTGCCAGCAGCCCGGGACTAGCTCAAGAGACCCAGTACTTC
cdr3_aa: CASSPGLAQETQYF

d_call: TRBD1
j_call: TRBJ1-6
clone_size: NA
v_call: TRBV6-5
cdr3_nt: TGTGCCAGCAGAGCCGGGACAGGGTATAATTCACCCCTCCACTTT
cdr3_aa: CASRAGTGYNSPLHF

d_call: NA
j_call: TRBJ2-5
clone_size: NA
v_call: TRBV19
cdr3_nt: TGTGCCAGTAGCGACATTGTTGGGACCCAGTACTTC
cdr3_aa: CASSDIVGTQYF

d_call: TRBD1
j_call: TRBJ2-7
clone_size: NA
v_call: TRBV10-2
cdr3_nt: TGCGCCACCAAGGGGACAGGGGGTCCCTACGAGCAGTACTTC
cdr3_aa: CATKGTGGPYEQYF

d_call: NA
j_call: TRBJ2-6
clone_size: NA
v_call: TRBV4-2
cdr3_nt: TGTGCCAGCAGCCAAGATCGGGGAGCTGGGGCCAACGTCCTGACTTTC
cdr3_aa: CASSQDRGAGANVLTF

d_call: NA
j_call: TRBJ2-3
clone_size: NA
v_call: TRBV4-1
cdr3_nt: TGCGCCAGCAGCCAGATACAGGGATTAGATACGCAGTATTTT
cdr3_aa: CASSQIQGLDTQYF

d_call: TRBD1
j_call: TRBJ2-5
clone_size: NA
v_call: TRBV5-1
cdr3_nt: TGCGCCAGCAGCCCATTCGCAAGACAGGGCCAAGAGACCCAGTACTTC
cdr3_aa: CASSPFARQGQETQYF

d_call: TRBD1
j_call: TRBJ2-2
clone_size: NA
v_call: TRBV7-2
cdr3_nt: TGTGCCAGCAGAAAGGGACAGCTAAACACCGGGGAGCTGTTTTTT
cdr3_aa: CASRKGQLNTGELFF

d_call: NA
j_call: TRBJ1-3
clone_size: NA
v_call: TRBV9
cdr3_nt: TGTGCCAGCAGCCCAACTCAGGTCTCTGGAAACACCATATATTTT
cdr3_aa: CASSPTQVSGNTIYF

d_call: NA
j_call: TRBJ2-4
clone_size: NA
v_call: TRBV15
cdr3_nt: TGTGCCACCGGACAGAAAAACATTCAGTACTTC
cdr3_aa: CATGQKNIQYF

d_call: NA
j_call: TRBJ1-1
clone_size: NA
v_call: TRBV2
cdr3_nt: TGTGCCAGCAGCCAGGGGAGGGGCGGAAGTCCAGCTGAAGCTTTCTTT
cdr3_aa: CASSQGRGGSPAEAFF

d_call: TRBD2
j_call: TRBJ2-1
clone_size: NA
v_call: TRBV28
cdr3_nt: TGTGCCAGCAGTTTAATTTTGGGTCTAGCGGGAGGTGAGCAGTTCTTC
cdr3_aa: CASSLILGLAGGEQFF

d_call: TRBD1
j_call: TRBJ1-5
clone_size: NA
v_call: TRBV6-1
cdr3_nt: TGTGCCAGCAATTTAGGACAGGGGGCTATTCAGCCCCAGCATTTT
cdr3_aa: CASNLGQGAIQPQHF

d_call: NA
j_call: TRBJ1-5
clone_size: once
v_call: TRBV21-1
cdr3_nt: TGTGCCAGCAGCAAAGCGGGGGGGGACTATTTGGGCAATCAGCCCCAGCATTTT
cdr3_aa: CASSKAGGDYLGNQPQHF

d_call: TRBD1
j_call: TRBJ1-1
clone_size: NA
v_call: TRBV27
cdr3_nt: TGTGCCAGCAGTCCGCAAAGGACAGGGGTTAACACTGAAGCTTTCTTT
cdr3_aa: CASSPQRTGVNTEAFF

d_call: TRBD1
j_call: TRBJ2-3
clone_size: NA
v_call: TRBV28
cdr3_nt: TGTGCCAGCAGTTTACAGGGGGCTAGCACAGATACGCAGTATTTT
cdr3_aa: CASSLQGASTDTQYF

d_call: TRBD2
j_call: TRBJ2-1
clone_size: NA
v_call: TRBV18
cdr3_nt: TGTGCCAGCTCAGGGACTAGTCTTGACAATGAGCAGTTCTTC
cdr3_aa: CASSGTSLDNEQFF

d_call: NA
j_call: TRBJ1-5
clone_size: NA
v_call: TRBV28
cdr3_nt: TGTGCCAGCAGAGGCGACAGCTCGAGCAATCAGCCCCAGCATTTT
cdr3_aa: CASRGDSSSNQPQHF

d_call: NA
j_call: TRBJ2-3
clone_size: NA
v_call: TRBV7-9
cdr3_nt: TGTGCCAGCAGCTTTCTAGCGCGGGGTAGCACAGATACGCAGTATTTT
cdr3_aa: CASSFLARGSTDTQYF

d_call: NA
j_call: TRBJ1-1
clone_size: NA
v_call: TRBV7-8
cdr3_nt: TGTGCCAGCAGCCGCAGGGGTCGTAACACTGAAGCTTTCTTT
cdr3_aa: CASSRRGRNTEAFF

d_call: NA
j_call: TRBJ2-1
clone_size: NA
v_call: TRBV21-1
cdr3_nt: TGTGCCAGCAGCGTGACTGAGGGCTCCTACAATGAGCAGTTCTTC
cdr3_aa: CASSVTEGSYNEQFF

d_call: TRBD2
j_call: TRBJ2-3
clone_size: NA
v_call: TRBV7-2
cdr3_nt: TGTGCCAGCAGCTTAGTTAGAGCGGGAGGTCGGGCGGTTCCTACGCAGTATTTT
cdr3_aa: CASSLVRAGGRAVPTQYF

d_call: NA
j_call: TRBJ2-1
clone_size: few
v_call: TRBV11-2
cdr3_nt: TGTGCCAGCAGCCTTACCTCGGGTACCTACAATGAGCAGTTCTTC
cdr3_aa: CASSLTSGTYNEQFF

d_call: TRBD2
j_call: TRBJ2-7
clone_size: NA
v_call: TRBV7-9
cdr3_nt: TGTGCCAGCAGCCTAGGGACTACCCTTAGCTACGAGCAGTACTTC
cdr3_aa: CASSLGTTLSYEQYF

d_call: TRBD1
j_call: TRBJ1-6
clone_size: NA
v_call: TRBV6-1
cdr3_nt: TGTGCCAGCAGTGAAAGGGGGACAGGGGATTCACCCCTCCACTTT
cdr3_aa: CASSERGTGDSPLHF

d_call: NA
j_call: TRBJ1-5
clone_size: NA
v_call: TRBV7-8
cdr3_nt: TGTGCCAGCAGCCCGCCTCGGGTATATAGCAATCAGCCCCAGCATTTT
cdr3_aa: CASSPPRVYSNQPQHF

d_call: TRBD1
j_call: TRBJ2-7
clone_size: NA
v_call: TRBV29-1
cdr3_nt: TGCAGCGGGGGGACAGGGACTGGCGGGGAGCAGTACTTC
cdr3_aa: CSGGTGTGGEQYF

d_call: NA
j_call: TRBJ2-5
clone_size: NA
v_call: TRBV14
cdr3_nt: TGTGCCAGCAGCCCTTCGGGGGGCGCGCAGACCCAGTACTTC
cdr3_aa: CASSPSGGAQTQYF

d_call: NA
j_call: TRBJ1-1
clone_size: NA
v_call: TRBV10-1
cdr3_nt: TGCGCCAGCAGTGCCCCCATTGCGGTCCGAAACACTGAAGCTTTCTTT
cdr3_aa: CASSAPIAVRNTEAFF

d_call: TRBD1
j_call: TRBJ1-2
clone_size: NA
v_call: TRBV10-3
cdr3_nt: TGTGCCATCAGCCCCCAGACAGGGGACTATGGCTACACCTTC
cdr3_aa: CAISPQTGDYGYTF

d_call: NA
j_call: TRBJ1-2
clone_size: NA
v_call: TRBV28
cdr3_nt: TGTGCCGGGGGCGCATACTATGGCTACACCTTC
cdr3_aa: CAGGAYYGYTF

d_call: NA
j_call: TRBJ2-2
clone_size: NA
v_call: TRBV30
cdr3_nt: TGTGCCTGGAGTGCAGCGACCCCCGGGGAGCTGTTTTTT
cdr3_aa: CAWSAATPGELFF

d_call: TRBD2
j_call: TRBJ2-7
clone_size: NA
v_call: TRBV4-3
cdr3_nt: TGCGCCAGCAGCCAAGGGGCTAGCGGGATTTACGAGCAGTACTTC
cdr3_aa: CASSQGASGIYEQYF

d_call: TRBD1
j_call: TRBJ1-3
clone_size: NA
v_call: TRBV7-9
cdr3_nt: TGTGCCAGCAGTTCTCGACAGGGGGCTGGAAACACCATATATTTT
cdr3_aa: CASSSRQGAGNTIYF

d_call: TRBD2
j_call: TRBJ2-5
clone_size: once
v_call: TRBV29-1
cdr3_nt: TGCAGCGTTGGGGGCGAGGGACTATGGGGGGAGACCCAGTACTTC
cdr3_aa: CSVGGEGLWGETQYF

d_call: NA
j_call: TRBJ2-7
clone_size: NA
v_call: TRBV6-5
cdr3_nt: TGTGCCAGCAGTTATTCAGGGGGGTCAGGCTACGAGCAGTACTTC
cdr3_aa: CASSYSGGSGYEQYF